Listed below are T cell receptor beta chains from one sample, sequenced in a study of cytomegalovirus exposure and HLA in healthy donors. Sequencing used immunoSEQ multiplex PCR; TCRdb keeps in-frame clones, though not all of them. The sample records about 200,000 clones, 75% to 80% being singletons. Material: PBMCs. The origin of the receptors is a woman younger than 45 in good health and CMV-seropositive. Each CDR3 is given with its conserved first and last residue. The D gene is left open where the match is weak. The size entry is marked missing in some rows and otherwise reads once, few, many or a size class.

D: .; J: TRBJ1-5; V: TRBV28; size: .; DNA: TGTGCCAGCAGTTCAACAGGGTACAATCAGCCCCAGCATTTT; CDR3: CASSSTGYNQPQHF
D: .; J: TRBJ2-7; V: TRBV2; size: .; DNA: TGTGCCAGCAGTTCGACTAGGTACGAGCAGTACTTC; CDR3: CASSSTRYEQYF
D: .; J: TRBJ2-3; V: TRBV7-9; size: once; DNA: TGTGCCAGCAGCCCGCGGGACGGCTACACAGATACGCAGTATTTT; CDR3: CASSPRDGYTDTQYF
D: .; J: TRBJ2-7; V: TRBV27; size: .; DNA: TGTGCCAGCAGTTTATCCCGACATTCCTACGAGCAGTACTTC; CDR3: CASSLSRHSYEQYF
D: .; J: TRBJ2-7; V: TRBV7-9; size: .; DNA: TGTTCCAGCAGCTTAGAAAGGGGACAAGGAGGTAACGAGCAGTACTTC; CDR3: CSSSLERGQGGNEQYF
D: TRBD1; J: TRBJ2-1; V: TRBV5-1; size: .; DNA: TGCGCCAGCAGCTTCGGGACAGGGGGTCTCAATGAGCAGTTCTTC; CDR3: CASSFGTGGLNEQFF
D: TRBD1; J: TRBJ2-7; V: TRBV29-1; size: .; DNA: TGCAGCGTATCCTCCCCCCAGGGGGTATCGACCGAGCAGTACTTC; CDR3: CSVSSPQGVSTEQYF
D: TRBD1; J: TRBJ1-1; V: TRBV28; size: few; DNA: TGTGCCAGCAGTTTAGGGGGACAGGGACGAGGGTTTGACACTGAAGCTTTCTTT; CDR3: CASSLGGQGRGFDTEAFF
D: .; J: TRBJ2-7; V: TRBV7-8; size: once; DNA: TGTGCCAGCAGCTTAGGTCAGGGCGAGACCTACGAGCAGTACTTC; CDR3: CASSLGQGETYEQYF
D: TRBD1; J: TRBJ1-4; V: TRBV2; size: .; DNA: TGTGCCAGCAGTACCGGGACAGGGGATGAAAAACTGTTTTTT; CDR3: CASSTGTGDEKLFF
D: .; J: TRBJ1-1; V: TRBV6-6; size: .; DNA: TGTGCCAGCAGCCGGATGGCCGGGGCTGAAGCTTTCTTT; CDR3: CASSRMAGAEAFF
D: .; J: TRBJ2-5; V: TRBV5-1; size: once; DNA: TGCGCCAGCAGCTTAAATAGCGGGACCCAGTACTTC; CDR3: CASSLNSGTQYF
D: .; J: TRBJ1-2; V: TRBV6-6; size: .; DNA: TGTGCCAGCAGTCCCGGGACGGGAGCTGGCTACACCTTC; CDR3: CASSPGTGAGYTF
D: .; J: TRBJ2-5; V: TRBV30; size: .; DNA: TGTGCCAGAGATTTGGGGCTAGCGTACCCGAATCAAGAGACCCAGTACTTC; CDR3: CARDLGLAYPNQETQYF
D: TRBD1; J: TRBJ2-2; V: TRBV10-1; size: .; DNA: TGCGCCAGCAGTGCCGACAGGGGGGGGGAGCTGTTTTTT; CDR3: CASSADRGGELFF